This TCR beta chain was recovered during a study of T cells in Graves' hyperthyroidism and ophthalmopathy. RNA transcripts gave rise to amplified TCR beta CDR3 regions. First-round RT-PCR targeting the TCR CDR3 was performed with the HTBI primer set. Each CDR3 protein gets one entry after TCRdb re-called the multiplex PCR reads with MiXCR. The sample has 600,000 to 700,000 distinct CDR3 sequences, roughly 14% seen once. This clonotype was counted at least ten times. Trimming left V 5 bases short and J 0 bases short, with 13 bases between. This CDR3 has 15 residues. Germline V gene data show CDR1 as SQVTM and CDR2 as ANQGSEA.

The chain joins TRBV29-1 to TRBJ2-2; possible D gene TRBD2, 6 bases. This TCR was sampled from a middle-aged woman with Graves' ophthalmopathy. Sequenced sample: blood. CDR3 sequence: CSVPATRANTGELFF. CDR3 nucleotide sequence: TGCAGCGTTCCCGCGACTAGAGCGAACACCGGGGAGCTGTTTTTT.